This T cell receptor (beta chain) was retrieved from a study of control samples from healthy donors and cancer patients. Between the trimmed V and J ends, which lost 8 bases and 1 base, there was a span of 21 bases. The CDR3 is 16 amino acids. Germline lookup yields CDR1 LNHDA and CDR2 SQIVND (reference sequence). Repertoires were generated with immunoSEQ multiplex PCR, while TCRdb's copy carries only in-frame clones and drops some. The sample lists approximately 100,000 clones, 88% seen once, with about 14% in the top ten. The gene calls are TRBV19 and TRBJ2-7, with D maybe TRBD2 (5 bases). The receptor was isolated from a man aged 30-40 years in good health. The specimen was blood. The CDR3 reads CASGSAPLPISYEQYF. The CDR3 nucleotides are TGTGCCAGTGGTAGCGCTCCCCTTCCTATTTCCTACGAGCAGTACTTC.